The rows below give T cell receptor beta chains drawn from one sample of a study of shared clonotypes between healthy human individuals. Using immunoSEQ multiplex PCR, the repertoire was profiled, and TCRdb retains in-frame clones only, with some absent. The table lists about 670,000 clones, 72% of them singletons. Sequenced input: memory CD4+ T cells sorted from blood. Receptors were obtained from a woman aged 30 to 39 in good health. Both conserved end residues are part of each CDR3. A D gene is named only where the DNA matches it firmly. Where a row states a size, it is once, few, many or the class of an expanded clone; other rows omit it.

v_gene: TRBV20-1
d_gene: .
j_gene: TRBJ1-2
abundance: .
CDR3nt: TGCAGTGCCCTAGGGGGAGGCTACACCTTC
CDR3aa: CSALGGGYTF

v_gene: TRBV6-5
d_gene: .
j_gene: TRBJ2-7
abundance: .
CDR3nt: TGTGCCAGCACTTCTTGGACTGGGGGCTCCTACGAGCAGTACTTC
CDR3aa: CASTSWTGGSYEQYF

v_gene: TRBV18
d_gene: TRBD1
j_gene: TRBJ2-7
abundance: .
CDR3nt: TGTGCCAGCTCACCCTCCGGGACAGGGGCCCACGAGCAGTACTTC
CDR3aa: CASSPSGTGAHEQYF

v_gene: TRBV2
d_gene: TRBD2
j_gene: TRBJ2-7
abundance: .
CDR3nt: TGTGCCACCGGACTAGCCTACGAGCAGTACTTC
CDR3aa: CATGLAYEQYF

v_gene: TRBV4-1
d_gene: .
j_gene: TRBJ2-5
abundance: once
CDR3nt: TGCGCCAGCAGCCCGACTCTTCAAGAGACCCAGTACTTC
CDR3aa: CASSPTLQETQYF

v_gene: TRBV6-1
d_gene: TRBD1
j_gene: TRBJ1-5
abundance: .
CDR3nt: TGTGCCAGCAGGAACAGGGGGTATAATCAGCCCCAGCATTTT
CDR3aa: CASRNRGYNQPQHF

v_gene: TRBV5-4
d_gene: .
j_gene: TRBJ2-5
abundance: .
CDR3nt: TGTGCCAGCAGCTTTGGGCAGGGACAAGAGACCCAGTACTTC
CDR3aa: CASSFGQGQETQYF

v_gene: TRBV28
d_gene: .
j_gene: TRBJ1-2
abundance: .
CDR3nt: TGTGCCAGCAGTCCCGGACAGAGCTATGGCTACACCTTC
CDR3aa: CASSPGQSYGYTF

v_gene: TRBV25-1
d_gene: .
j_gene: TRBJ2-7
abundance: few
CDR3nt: TGTGCCAGCAGTCGGGACTTCAGCTCCTACGAGCAGTACTTC
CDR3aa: CASSRDFSSYEQYF

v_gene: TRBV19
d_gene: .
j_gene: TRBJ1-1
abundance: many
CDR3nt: TGTGCCAGTACCGCGTATGGTTACACTGAAGCTTTCTTT
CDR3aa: CASTAYGYTEAFF

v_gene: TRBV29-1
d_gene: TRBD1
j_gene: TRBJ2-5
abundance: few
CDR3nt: TGCAGCGTCTCCGGGACAGGGGGGGAGACCCAGTACTTC
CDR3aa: CSVSGTGGETQYF

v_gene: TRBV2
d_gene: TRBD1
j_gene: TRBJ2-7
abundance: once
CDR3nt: TGTGCCAGTTCCGGGACAGGAGACTACGAGCAGTACTTC
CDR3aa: CASSGTGDYEQYF

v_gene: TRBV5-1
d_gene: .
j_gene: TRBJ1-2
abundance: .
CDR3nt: TGCGCCAGCAGCTTGGATGCAACTTGGGGCTACACCTTC
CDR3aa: CASSLDATWGYTF

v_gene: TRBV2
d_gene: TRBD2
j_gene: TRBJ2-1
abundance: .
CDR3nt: TGTGCCAGCCGGGAGGGGAACAATGAGCAGTTCTTC
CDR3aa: CASREGNNEQFF

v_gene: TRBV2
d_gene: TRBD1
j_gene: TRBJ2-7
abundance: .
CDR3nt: TGTGCCAGCAACAGACAGGGACCCTCCTACGAGCAGTACTTC
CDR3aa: CASNRQGPSYEQYF

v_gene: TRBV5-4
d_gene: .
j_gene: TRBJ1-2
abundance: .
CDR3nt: TGTGCCAGCAGCTTGGGTGGCAAGGGCGTTAGGAGCTACACCTTC
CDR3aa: CASSLGGKGVRSYTF

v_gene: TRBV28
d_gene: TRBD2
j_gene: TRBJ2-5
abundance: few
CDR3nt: TGTGCCAGCAGTTCCGGTTCGGTAAGCGGGGGACAAGAGACCCAGTACTTC
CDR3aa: CASSSGSVSGGQETQYF

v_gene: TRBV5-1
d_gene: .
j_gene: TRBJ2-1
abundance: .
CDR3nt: TGCGCCAGCAGCTTACAGACTACTAATGAGCAGTTCTTC
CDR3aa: CASSLQTTNEQFF

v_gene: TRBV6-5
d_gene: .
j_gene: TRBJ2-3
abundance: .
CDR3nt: TGTGCCAGCAGCAAAGGGCGAACCCCCCCAGATACGCAGTATTTT
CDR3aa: CASSKGRTPPDTQYF

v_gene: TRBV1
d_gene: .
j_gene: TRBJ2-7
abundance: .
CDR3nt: TGCACCAGCAGCCAATCACTCCTCCACCCGGACGAGCAGTACTTC
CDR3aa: CTSSQSLLHPDEQYF

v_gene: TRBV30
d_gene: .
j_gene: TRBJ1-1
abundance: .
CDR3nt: TGTGCCTGGAGTGTACTGGGGGCCCGGCGGGCTTTCTTT
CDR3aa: CAWSVLGARRAFF

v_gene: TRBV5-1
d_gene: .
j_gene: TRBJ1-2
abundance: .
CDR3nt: TGCGCCAGCACCCAGAGCGCGGGGGACTATGGCTACACCTTC
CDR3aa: CASTQSAGDYGYTF

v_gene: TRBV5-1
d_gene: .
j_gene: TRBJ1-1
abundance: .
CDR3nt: TGCGCCAGCAGCTTAAATGTGGGGCTGAACACTGAAGCTTTCTTT
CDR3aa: CASSLNVGLNTEAFF

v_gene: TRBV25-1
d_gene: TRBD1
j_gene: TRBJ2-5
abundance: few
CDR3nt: TGTGCCAGCAGTGAAGGTCACAGGGGGCGGGAGACCCAGTACTTC
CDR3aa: CASSEGHRGRETQYF

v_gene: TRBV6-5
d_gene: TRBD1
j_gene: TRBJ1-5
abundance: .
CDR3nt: TGTGCCAGCAGTTCTCAGGTTGGGACAGGGAGTCAGCCCCAGCATTTT
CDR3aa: CASSSQVGTGSQPQHF

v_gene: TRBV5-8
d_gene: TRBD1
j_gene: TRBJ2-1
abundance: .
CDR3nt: TGTGCCAGCAGCCCCGGACAGGCAGGGCACAATGAGCAGTTCTTC
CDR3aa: CASSPGQAGHNEQFF

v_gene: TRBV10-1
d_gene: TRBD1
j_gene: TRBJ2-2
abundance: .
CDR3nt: TGCGCCAGCAAGGGACAGGCAAACGGGGAGCTGTTTTTT
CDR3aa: CASKGQANGELFF

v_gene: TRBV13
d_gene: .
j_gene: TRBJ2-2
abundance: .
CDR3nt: TGTGCCAGCAGCTTCGGGGGTAGGTCCACCGGGGAGCTGTTTTTT
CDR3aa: CASSFGGRSTGELFF

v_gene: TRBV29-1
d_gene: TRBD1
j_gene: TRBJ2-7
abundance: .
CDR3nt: TGCAGCGGAGGGACAGTTGACTCCTACGAGCAGTACTTC
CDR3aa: CSGGTVDSYEQYF

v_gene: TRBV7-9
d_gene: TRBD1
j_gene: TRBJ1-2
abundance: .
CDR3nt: TGTGCCAGCAGCTTAGCTGCACAGGGGGTTGATGGCTACACCTTC
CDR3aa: CASSLAAQGVDGYTF

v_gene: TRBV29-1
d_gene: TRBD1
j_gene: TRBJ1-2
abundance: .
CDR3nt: TGCAGCGTTGAAACGGACAGGGGGCGAGGCTACACCTTC
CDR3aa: CSVETDRGRGYTF

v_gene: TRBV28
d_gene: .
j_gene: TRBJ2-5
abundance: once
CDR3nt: TGTGCCAGCCGCGAGGGACTCGAAGAGACCCAGTACTTC
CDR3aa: CASREGLEETQYF

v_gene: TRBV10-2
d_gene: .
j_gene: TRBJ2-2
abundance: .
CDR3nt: TGCGCCAGCAGTGAACAGGGAGGGAACACCGGGGAGCTGTTTTTT
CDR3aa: CASSEQGGNTGELFF

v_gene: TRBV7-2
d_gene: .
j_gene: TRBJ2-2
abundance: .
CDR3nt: TGTGCCAGCACCGAGGCAGTTATCGGGGAGCTGTTTTTT
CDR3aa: CASTEAVIGELFF

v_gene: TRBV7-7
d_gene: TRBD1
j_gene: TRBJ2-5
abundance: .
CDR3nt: TGTGCCAGCAGCAGGGACAGGGCGGAGACCCAGTACTTC
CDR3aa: CASSRDRAETQYF

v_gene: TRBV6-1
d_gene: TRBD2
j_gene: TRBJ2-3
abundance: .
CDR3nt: TGTGCCAGCAGTGAAGCCGGCGGACAGGGGCTGACTAGCGGGAGTAGAAATACGCAGTATTTT
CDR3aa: CASSEAGGQGLTSGSRNTQYF

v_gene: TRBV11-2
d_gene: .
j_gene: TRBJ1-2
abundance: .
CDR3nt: TGTGCCAGCAGCACCGGACGGGGGAGGTATGGCTACACCTTC
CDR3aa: CASSTGRGRYGYTF

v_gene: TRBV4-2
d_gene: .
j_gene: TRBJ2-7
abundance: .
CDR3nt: TGTGCCAGCAGCCAACCCGATAGGGGGAACGAGCAGTACTTC
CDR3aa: CASSQPDRGNEQYF

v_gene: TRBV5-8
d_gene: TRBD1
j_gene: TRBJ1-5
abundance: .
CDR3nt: TGTGCCAGCAGCTTGGCACAGGGGATACAGCCCCAGCATTTT
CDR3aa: CASSLAQGIQPQHF

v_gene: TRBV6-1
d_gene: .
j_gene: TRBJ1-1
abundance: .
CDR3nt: TGTGCCAGCACGAAGGGGCTGAACACTGAAGCTTTCTTT
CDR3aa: CASTKGLNTEAFF

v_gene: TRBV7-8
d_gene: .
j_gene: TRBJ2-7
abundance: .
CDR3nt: TGTGCCAGCAGCAGAGAGAGCTCCTACGAGCAGTACTTC
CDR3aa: CASSRESSYEQYF

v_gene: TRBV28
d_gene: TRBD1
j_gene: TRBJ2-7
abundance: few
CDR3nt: TGTGCCAGCAGCGACAGGGAGCCTCGAAACGAGCAGTACTTC
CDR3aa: CASSDREPRNEQYF

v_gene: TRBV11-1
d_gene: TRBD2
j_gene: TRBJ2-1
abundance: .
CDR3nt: TGTGCCAGCAGCTTAGTGCCTAGCGGGAGCACGACCTACAATGAGCAGTTCTTC
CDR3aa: CASSLVPSGSTTYNEQFF

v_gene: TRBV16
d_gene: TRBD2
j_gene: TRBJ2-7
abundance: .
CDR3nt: TGTGCCAGCAGCCAATCACCAGGCGAAGCTAGCGGGAGGGCAGGGGAGCAGTACTTC
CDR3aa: CASSQSPGEASGRAGEQYF

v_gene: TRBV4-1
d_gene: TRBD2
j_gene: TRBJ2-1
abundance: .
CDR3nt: TGCGCCAGCAGCCAACCGACTAGCGGGAGAAAGAACAATGAGCAGTTCTTC
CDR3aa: CASSQPTSGRKNNEQFF

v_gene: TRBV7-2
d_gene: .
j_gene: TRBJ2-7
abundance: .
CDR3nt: TGTGCCAGCAGCTTAAATCCAGCGTACGAGCAGTACTTC
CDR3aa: CASSLNPAYEQYF

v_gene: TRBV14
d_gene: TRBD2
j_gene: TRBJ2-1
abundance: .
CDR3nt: TGTGCCAGCAGCCAAGATAGCGGGACCTACAATGAGCAGTTCTTC
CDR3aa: CASSQDSGTYNEQFF

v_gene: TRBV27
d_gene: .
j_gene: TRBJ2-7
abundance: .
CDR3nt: TGTGCCAGCTCAAAGGGGAAGGATTACGAGCAGTACTTC
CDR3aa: CASSKGKDYEQYF

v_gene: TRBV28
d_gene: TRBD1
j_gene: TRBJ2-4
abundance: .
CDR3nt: TGTGCCAGCAGTCCGGGACAGGGGGCCAAAAACATTCAGTACTTC
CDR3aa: CASSPGQGAKNIQYF

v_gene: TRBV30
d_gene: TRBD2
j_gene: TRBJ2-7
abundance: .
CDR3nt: TGTGCCTGGAGTGGACTAGCAAATAACGAGCAGTACTTC
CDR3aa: CAWSGLANNEQYF

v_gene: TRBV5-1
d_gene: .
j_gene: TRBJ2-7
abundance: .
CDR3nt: TGCGCCAGCAGCTTGACACTTACCTACGAGCAGTACTTC
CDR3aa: CASSLTLTYEQYF

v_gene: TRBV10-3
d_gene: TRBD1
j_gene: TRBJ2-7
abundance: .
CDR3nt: TGTGCCATCAGTGAGGGACAGGGCAACTACGAGCAGTACTTC
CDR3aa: CAISEGQGNYEQYF

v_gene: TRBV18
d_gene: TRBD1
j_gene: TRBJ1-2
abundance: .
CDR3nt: TGTGCCAGCTCACCCACCCGGGGACAGGGGGTATCTGTGGATGGCTACACCTTC
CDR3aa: CASSPTRGQGVSVDGYTF

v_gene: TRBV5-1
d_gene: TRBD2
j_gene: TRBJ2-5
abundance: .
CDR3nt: TGCGCCAGCAGCACCGGGGGGTCGTTGGAGACCCAGTACTTC
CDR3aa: CASSTGGSLETQYF

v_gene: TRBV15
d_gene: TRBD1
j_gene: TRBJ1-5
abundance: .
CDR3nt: TGTGCCACCAGCAGAGGCAGTGGACAGGGACTCAATCAGCCCCAGCATTTT
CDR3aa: CATSRGSGQGLNQPQHF

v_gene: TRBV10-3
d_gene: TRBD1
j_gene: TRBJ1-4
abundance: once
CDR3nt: TGTGCCATCAGTGGCGACAGGGGGAGTGCAACTAATGAAAAACTGTTTTTT
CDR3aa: CAISGDRGSATNEKLFF

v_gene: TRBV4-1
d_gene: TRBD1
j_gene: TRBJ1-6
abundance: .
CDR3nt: TGCGCCAGCAGCCTACGACAGGGTAATTCACCCCTCCACTTT
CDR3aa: CASSLRQGNSPLHF

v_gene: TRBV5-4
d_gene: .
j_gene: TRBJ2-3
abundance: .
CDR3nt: TGTGCCAGCAGCTTGGCCGCAGATACGCAGTATTTT
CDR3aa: CASSLAADTQYF

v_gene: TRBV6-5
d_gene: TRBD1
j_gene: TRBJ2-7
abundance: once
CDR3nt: TGTGCCAGCAGTTTCACGACAGGGTTCGACGAGCAGTACTTC
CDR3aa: CASSFTTGFDEQYF

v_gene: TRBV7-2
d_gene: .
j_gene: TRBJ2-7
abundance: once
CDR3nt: TGTGCCAGCAGCTTAGCCACCGGCCCGGGGTTGGAACAGTACTTC
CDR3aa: CASSLATGPGLEQYF